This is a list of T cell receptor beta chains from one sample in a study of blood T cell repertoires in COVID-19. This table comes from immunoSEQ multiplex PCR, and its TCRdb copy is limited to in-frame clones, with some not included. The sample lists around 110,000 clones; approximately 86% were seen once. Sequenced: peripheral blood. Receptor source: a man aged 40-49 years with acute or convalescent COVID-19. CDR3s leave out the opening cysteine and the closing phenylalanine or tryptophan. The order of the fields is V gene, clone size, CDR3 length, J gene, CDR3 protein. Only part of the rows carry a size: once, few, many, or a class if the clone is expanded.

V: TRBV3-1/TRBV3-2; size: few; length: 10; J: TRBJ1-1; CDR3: ASRQQNTEAF
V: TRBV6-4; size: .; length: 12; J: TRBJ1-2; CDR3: ASSELMGQGGYT
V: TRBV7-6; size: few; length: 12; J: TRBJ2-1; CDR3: ASSLQGSGDEQF
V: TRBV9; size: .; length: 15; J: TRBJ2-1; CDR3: ASSVEVSGGSYNEQF
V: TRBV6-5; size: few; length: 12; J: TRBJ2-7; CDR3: ASRLGQGVQEQY
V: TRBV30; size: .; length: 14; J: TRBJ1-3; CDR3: AWSQPDRGSGNTIY
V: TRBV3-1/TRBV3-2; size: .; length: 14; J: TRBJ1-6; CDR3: ASSLRTGAAGSPLH
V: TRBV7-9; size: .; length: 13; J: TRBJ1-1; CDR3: ASSQPWGTDTEAF
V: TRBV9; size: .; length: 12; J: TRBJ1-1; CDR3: ASSVSGAPTEAF
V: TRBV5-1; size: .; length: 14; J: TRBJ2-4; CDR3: ASSLVTGEGKNIQY
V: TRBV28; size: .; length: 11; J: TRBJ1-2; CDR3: ASSLSSRSGYT
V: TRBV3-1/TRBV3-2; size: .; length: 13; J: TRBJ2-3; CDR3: ASSSKTGGTDTQY
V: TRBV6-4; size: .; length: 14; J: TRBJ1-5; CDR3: ASSVRDRGFNQPQH
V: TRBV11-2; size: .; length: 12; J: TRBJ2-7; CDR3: ASSLSGGSYEQY
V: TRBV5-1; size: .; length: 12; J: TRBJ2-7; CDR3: ATAVRGQGYEQY
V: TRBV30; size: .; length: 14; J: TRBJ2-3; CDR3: ACHPGQGAGTDTQY
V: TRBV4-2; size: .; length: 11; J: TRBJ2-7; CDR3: ASSRLGGYEQY
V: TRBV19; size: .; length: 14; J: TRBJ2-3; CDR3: ASSTTGTWGPDTQY
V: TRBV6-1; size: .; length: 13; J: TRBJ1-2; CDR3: ASSEASRGAYGYT
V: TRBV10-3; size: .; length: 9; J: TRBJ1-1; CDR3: AISGGTEAF
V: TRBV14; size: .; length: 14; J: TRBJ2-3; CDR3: ASSRGTSGSYDTQY
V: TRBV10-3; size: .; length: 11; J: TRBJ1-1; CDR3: AISEQGTPKAF
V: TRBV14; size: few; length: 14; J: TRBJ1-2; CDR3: ASSQDRTGSNYGYT
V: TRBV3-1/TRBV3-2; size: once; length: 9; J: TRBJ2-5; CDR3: ASSQEDEEY
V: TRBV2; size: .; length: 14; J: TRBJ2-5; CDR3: ASSDLKGRGQETQY
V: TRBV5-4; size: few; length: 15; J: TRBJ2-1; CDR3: ASSFSRARGGTREQF